This entry lists 10 T cell receptor beta chains sequenced from one sample in a study of low-dose radiotherapy and immunotherapy resistance in tumors. Covering alpha and beta chains, TRAV- and TRBV-specific primers were used for the first-strand cDNA. TCRs were put through approximately 20 PCR cycles of amplification with Phusion. A constant-region primer and the V-primer adapter served as the primer pair. TCRdb reprocessed the reads via MiXCR and lists one record per CDR3 protein. The sample yields some 46,000 distinct CDR3 sequences, approximately 26% seen once. The sample's time point: after trial treatment. The treatment: LDRT plus nivolumab, ipilimumab, low-dose cyclophosphamide and aspirin (RACIN trial). Sequenced here: PBMCs, sampled after low-dose radiotherapy plus immunotherapy. The source is a male donor with prostate cancer.

This clonotype came up many times. This rearrangement joins TRBV10-2 to TRBJ1-4; D unclear. Trimming stripped 0 bases from V and 0 bases from J, with 11 bases between. The CDR3 extends over 17 amino acids. Germline V gives CDR1 WSHSY, CDR2 SAAADI. CDR3: CASSESMSATTNEKLFF. CDR3 sequence (DNA): TGCGCCAGCAGTGAGTCGATGTCAGCTACAACTAATGAAAAACTGTTTTTT.

Many counts were recorded for this clonotype. The chain recombines TRBV4-2 with TRBJ2-1, with 9 nucleotides matching TRBD1. Looked up from germline, CDR1 is LGHNA and CDR2 is YNFKEQ. V shed 4 bases, J shed 5 bases, and the junction held 3 bases outside the gene matches. CDR3 length equals 14 residues. The CDR3, as DNA: TGTGCCAGCAGCCGCGGACAGGGGAACAATGAGCAGTTCTTC. As protein: CASSRGQGNNEQFF.

This clonotype was recorded at least ten times. The rearrangement uses TRBV11-2 and TRBJ2-3, with 8 bases fitting TRBD2. In germline, CDR1 is SGHAT, CDR2 FQNNGV. This CDR3 contains 16 residues. V shed 7 bases and J 1 base; nucleotides not matched to a gene: 10. The CDR3, as DNA: TGTGCCAGCACCCCCAGTCGGGGACTAGGCACAGATACGCAGTATTTT. Protein: CASTPSRGLGTDTQYF. Drawing the rest from reference TRBV11-2 and TRBJ2-3, the complete variable domain is EAGVAQSPRYKIIEKRQSVAFWCNPISGHATLYWYQQILGQGPKLLIQFQNNGVVDDSQLPKDRFSAERLKGVDSTLKIQPAKLEDSAVYLCASTPSRGLGTDTQYFGPGTRLTVL.

With respect to this clonotype: This sequence is one base from a far larger clone and is likely a read error. The chain is built from TRBV29-1 and TRBJ2-1; possible D gene TRBD2, 6 bases. V lost 7 bases, J lost 10 bases, and 23 bases lay in between. CDR3 length: 14 residues. Germline CDR1 SQVTM, CDR2 ANQGSEA. CDR3 in amino acids: CSAILASSVYEQFF. CDR3 sequence (DNA): TGCAGCGCTATCCTAGCGTCGTCCGTCTACGAGCAGTTCTTC.

This clonotype turned up a few times. This chain joins TRBV12-3 or TRBV12-4 and TRBJ2-3; 7 bases map to TRBD2. The CDR3 spans 15 residues. V gave up 4 bases and J gave up 4 bases; unmatched junction bases: 8. CDR3 in amino acids: CASSSWGGRADTQYF. For the CDR3, the DNA is TGTGCCAGCAGTTCCTGGGGAGGGAGGGCAGATACGCAGTATTTT.

Many counts were recorded for this clonotype. CDR3 coding DNA: TGCGCCAGCAGCTTGACCGGGGCAACGAACACCGGGGAGCTGTTTTTT. It is translated as CASSLTGATNTGELFF. The V gene is TRBV5-1, the J gene TRBJ2-2; D may match TRBD1 or TRBD2 (5 bases each). This CDR3 has 16 amino acids. The germline V and J ends were trimmed by 1 base and 0 bases, with 10 bases remaining between them. Germline V gene data show CDR1 as SGHRS and CDR2 as YFSETQ.

CDR3 bases: TGCAGTGCTACCCGCCTAGGCGGGGGAAGCACAGATACGCAGTATTTT. It translates to CSATRLGGGSTDTQYF. The chain uses TRBV20-1 and TRBJ2-3; TRBD2 matches at 7 bases. The germline V gene encodes CDR1 DFQATT and CDR2 SNEGSKA (reference sequence). Unmatched junction bases numbered 10, after V lost 4 bases and J lost 0 bases. The CDR3 extends over 16 amino acids.

This clonotype was seen more than once but under ten times. The rearrangement uses TRBV5-1 and TRBJ2-7; D not certain. Germline lookup yields CDR1 SGHRS and CDR2 YFSETQ. V was clipped by 1 base and J by 7 bases, with 12 bases between them. This CDR3 spans 13 amino acids. The CDR3, as DNA: TGCGCCAGCAGCTTGACACCCCTAGGGGAGCAGTACTTC. As protein: CASSLTPLGEQYF.

This clonotype was seen many times. The chain is built from TRBV28 and TRBJ2-4, with D possibly TRBD1 on 6 matching bases. V lost 7 bases, J lost 0 bases, and 16 bases lay in between. CDR1 is MDHEN, CDR2 SYDVKM, per germline. The CDR3 length is 16 residues. The CDR3 protein is CASNPRGHLAKNIQYF. For the CDR3, the DNA is TGTGCCAGCAATCCCAGGGGACACTTAGCCAAAAACATTCAGTACTTC. Together with reference TRBV28 and TRBJ2-4, the CDR3 gives the full variable domain: DVKVTQSSRYLVKRTGEKVFLECVQDMDHENMFWYRQDPGLGLRLIYFSYDVKMKEKGDIPEGYSVSREKKERFSLILESASTNQTSMYLCASNPRGHLAKNIQYFGAGTRLSVL.

In this sample, this clonotype turned up many times. This chain uses TRBV5-1 with TRBJ2-7; unclear D gene. This CDR3 comprises 15 residues. The V end lost 0 bases, the J end lost 3 bases, and 13 bases lay between the germline ends. Germline values: CDR1 SGHRS, CDR2 YFSETQ. CDR3 in amino acids: CASSLGHQQVYEQYF. CDR3 bases: TGCGCCAGCAGCTTGGGACATCAGCAGGTCTACGAGCAGTACTTC.